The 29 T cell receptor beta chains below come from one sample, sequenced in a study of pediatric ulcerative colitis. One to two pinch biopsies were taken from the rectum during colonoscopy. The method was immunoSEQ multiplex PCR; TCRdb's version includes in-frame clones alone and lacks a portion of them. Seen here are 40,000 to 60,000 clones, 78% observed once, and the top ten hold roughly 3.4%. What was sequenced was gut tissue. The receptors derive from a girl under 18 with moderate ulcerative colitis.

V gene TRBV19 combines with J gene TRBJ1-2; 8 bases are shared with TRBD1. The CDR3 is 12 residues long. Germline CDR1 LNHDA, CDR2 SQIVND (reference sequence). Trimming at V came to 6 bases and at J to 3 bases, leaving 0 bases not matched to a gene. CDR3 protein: CASRDRDYGYTF. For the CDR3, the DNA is TGTGCCAGTAGGGACAGGGACTATGGCTACACCTTC.

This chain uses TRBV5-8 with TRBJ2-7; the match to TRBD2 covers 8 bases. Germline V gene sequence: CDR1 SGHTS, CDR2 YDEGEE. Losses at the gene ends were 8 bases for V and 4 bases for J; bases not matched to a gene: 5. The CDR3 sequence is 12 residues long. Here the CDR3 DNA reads TGTGCCAGTTATCGGGAGGGGTACGAGCAGTACTTC. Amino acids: CASYREGYEQYF.

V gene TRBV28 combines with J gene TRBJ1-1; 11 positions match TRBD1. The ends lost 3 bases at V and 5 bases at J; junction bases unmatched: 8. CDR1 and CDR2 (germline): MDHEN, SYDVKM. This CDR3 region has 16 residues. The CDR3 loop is CASSLPSDRGRTEAFF. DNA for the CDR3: TGTGCCAGCAGTTTGCCCTCGGACAGGGGGCGGACTGAAGCTTTCTTT.

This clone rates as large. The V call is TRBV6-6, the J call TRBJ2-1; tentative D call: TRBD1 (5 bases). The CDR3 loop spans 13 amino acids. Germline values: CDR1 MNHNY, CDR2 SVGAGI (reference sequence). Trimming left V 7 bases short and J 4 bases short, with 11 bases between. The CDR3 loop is CASTQVSYNEQFF. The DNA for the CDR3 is TGTGCCAGCACACAGGTTTCTTACAATGAGCAGTTCTTC.

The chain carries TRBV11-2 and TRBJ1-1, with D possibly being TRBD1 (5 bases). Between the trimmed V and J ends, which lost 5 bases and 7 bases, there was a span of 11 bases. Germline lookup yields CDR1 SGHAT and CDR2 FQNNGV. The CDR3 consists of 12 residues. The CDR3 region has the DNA TGTGCCAGCAGCCTCCAGGGAATTGAAGCTTTCTTT. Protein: CASSLQGIEAFF.

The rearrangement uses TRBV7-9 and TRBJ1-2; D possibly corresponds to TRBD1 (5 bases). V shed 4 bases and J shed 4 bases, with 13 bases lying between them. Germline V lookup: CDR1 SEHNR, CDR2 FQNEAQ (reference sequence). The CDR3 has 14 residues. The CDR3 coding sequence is TGTGCCAGCAGCTCCCCGGGGACGATCTATGGCTACACCTTC. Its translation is CASSSPGTIYGYTF.

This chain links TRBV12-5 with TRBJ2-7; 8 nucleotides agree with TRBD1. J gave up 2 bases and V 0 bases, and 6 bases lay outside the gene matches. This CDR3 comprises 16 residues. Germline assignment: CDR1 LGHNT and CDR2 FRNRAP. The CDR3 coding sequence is TGTGCTAGTGGTTTGGTACTAGGACAGGGACCCTACGAGCAGTACTTC. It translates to CASGLVLGQGPYEQYF.

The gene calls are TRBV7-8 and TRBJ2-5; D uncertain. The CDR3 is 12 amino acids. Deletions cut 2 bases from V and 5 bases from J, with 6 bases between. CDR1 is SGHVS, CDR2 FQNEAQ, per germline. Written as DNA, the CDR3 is TGTGCCAGCAGCTTACATAGGGAGACCCAGTACTTC. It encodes CASSLHRETQYF.

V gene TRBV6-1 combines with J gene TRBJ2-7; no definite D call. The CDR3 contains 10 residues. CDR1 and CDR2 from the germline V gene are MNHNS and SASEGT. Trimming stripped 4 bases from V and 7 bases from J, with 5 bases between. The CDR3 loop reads CASSVGEQYF. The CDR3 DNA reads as TGTGCCAGCAGTGTTGGGGAGCAGTACTTC.

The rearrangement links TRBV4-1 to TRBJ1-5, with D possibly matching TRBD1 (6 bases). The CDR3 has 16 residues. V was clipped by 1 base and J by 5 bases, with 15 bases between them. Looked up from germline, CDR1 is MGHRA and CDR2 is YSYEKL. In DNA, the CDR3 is TGCGCCAGCAGCCAAGTGGTGAGCAGGGGCGATCAGCCCCAGCATTTT. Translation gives CASSQVVSRGDQPQHF.

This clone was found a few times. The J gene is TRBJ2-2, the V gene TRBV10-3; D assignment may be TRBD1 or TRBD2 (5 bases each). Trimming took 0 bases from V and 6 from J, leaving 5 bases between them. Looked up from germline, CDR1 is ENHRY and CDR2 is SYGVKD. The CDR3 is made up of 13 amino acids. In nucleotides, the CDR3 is TGTGCCATCAGTGAGTCGGGACCCGGGGAGCTGTTTTTT. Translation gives CAISESGPGELFF.

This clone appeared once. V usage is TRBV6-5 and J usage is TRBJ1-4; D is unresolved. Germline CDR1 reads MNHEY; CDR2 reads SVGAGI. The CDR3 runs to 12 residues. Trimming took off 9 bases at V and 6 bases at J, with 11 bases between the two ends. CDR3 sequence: CASRRFDEKLFF. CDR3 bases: TGTGCCAGTCGCCGCTTTGATGAAAAACTGTTTTTT.

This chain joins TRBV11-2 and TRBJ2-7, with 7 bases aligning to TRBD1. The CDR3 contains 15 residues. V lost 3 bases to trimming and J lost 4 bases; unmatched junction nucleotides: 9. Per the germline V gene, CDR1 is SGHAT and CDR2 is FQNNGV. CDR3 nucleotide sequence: TGTGCCAGCAGCTTCCCGGGACAGTCGCCTTACGAGCAGTACTTC. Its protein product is CASSFPGQSPYEQYF.

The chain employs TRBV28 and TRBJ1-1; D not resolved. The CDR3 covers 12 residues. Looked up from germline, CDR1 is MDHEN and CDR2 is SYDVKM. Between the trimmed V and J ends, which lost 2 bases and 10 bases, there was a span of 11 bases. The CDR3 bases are TGTGCCAGCAGTTTACCGCAGGCCCCAGCTTTCTTT. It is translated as CASSLPQAPAFF. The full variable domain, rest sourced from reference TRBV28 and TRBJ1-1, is DVKVTQSSRYLVKRTGEKVFLECVQDMDHENMFWYRQDPGLGLRLIYFSYDVKMKEKGDIPEGYSVSREKKERFSLILESASTNQTSMYLCASSLPQAPAFFGQGTRLTVV.

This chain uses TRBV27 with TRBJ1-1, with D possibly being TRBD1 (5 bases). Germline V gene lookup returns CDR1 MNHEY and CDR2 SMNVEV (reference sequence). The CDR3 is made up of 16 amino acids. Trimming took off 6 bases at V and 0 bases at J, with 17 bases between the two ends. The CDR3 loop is CASSPSGAIMNTEAFF. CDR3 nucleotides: TGTGCCAGCAGCCCGAGTGGGGCGATTATGAACACTGAAGCTTTCTTT.

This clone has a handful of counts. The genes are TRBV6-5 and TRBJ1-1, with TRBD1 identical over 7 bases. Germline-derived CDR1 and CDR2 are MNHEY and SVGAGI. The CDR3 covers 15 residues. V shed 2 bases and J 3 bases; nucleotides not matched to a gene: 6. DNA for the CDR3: TGTGCCAGCAGTTACCAGGGGGTGGTAGACACTGAAGCTTTCTTT. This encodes CASSYQGVVDTEAFF.

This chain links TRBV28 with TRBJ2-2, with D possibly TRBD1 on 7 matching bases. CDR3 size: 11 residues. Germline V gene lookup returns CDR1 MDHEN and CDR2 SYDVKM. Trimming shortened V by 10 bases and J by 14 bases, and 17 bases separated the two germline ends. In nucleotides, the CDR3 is TGTGCCACCCAGGGGGGCCCGGTTCTGTTTTTT. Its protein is CATQGGPVLFF.

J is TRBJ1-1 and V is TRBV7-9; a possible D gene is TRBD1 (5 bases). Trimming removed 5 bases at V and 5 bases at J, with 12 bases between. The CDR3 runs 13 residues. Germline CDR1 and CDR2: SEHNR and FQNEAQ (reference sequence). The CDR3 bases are TGTGCCAGCAGCCCCACGTGGGGGACTGAAGCTTTCTTT. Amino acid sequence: CASSPTWGTEAFF.

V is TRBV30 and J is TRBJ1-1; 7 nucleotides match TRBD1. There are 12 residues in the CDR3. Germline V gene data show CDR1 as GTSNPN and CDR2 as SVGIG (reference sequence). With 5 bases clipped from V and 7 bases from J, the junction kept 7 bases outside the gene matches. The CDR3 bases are TGTGCCTGGGGACGAGGGGGCAGTGAAGCTTTCTTT. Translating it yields CAWGRGGSEAFF.

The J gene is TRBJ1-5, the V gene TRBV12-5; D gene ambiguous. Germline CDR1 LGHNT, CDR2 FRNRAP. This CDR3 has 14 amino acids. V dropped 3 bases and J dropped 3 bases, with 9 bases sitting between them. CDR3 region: CASGLVGSNQPQHF. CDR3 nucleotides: TGTGCTAGTGGTTTAGTAGGGTCCAATCAGCCCCAGCATTTT.

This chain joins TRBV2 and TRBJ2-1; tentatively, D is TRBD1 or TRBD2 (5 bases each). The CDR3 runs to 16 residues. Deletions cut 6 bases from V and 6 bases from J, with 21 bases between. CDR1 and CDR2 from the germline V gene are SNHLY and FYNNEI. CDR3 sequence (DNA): TGTGCCAGCAGATGGTTTGGGACCGCCAACCTCAATGAGCAGTTCTTC. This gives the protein CASRWFGTANLNEQFF.

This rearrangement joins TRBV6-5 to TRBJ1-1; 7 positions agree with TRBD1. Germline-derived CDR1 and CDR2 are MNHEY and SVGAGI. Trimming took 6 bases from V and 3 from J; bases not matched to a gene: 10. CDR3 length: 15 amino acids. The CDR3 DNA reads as TGTGCCAGCAGGTCGGACAGGCCCATATACACTGAAGCTTTCTTT. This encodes CASRSDRPIYTEAFF.

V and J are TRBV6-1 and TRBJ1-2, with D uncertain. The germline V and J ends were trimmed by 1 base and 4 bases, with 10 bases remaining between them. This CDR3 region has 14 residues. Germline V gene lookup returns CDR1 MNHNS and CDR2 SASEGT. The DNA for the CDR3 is TGTGCCAGCAGTGAAGGTTGGGTTCTCTATGGCTACACCTTC. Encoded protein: CASSEGWVLYGYTF.

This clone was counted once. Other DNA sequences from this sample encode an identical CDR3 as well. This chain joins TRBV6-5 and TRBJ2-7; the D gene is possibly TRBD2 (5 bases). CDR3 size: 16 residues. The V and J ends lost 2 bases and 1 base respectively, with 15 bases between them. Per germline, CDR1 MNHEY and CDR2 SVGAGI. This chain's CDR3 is CASSYLAGGSSYEQYF. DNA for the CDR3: TGTGCCAGCAGTTACCTCGCGGGTGGCAGTTCCTACGAGCAGTACTTC.

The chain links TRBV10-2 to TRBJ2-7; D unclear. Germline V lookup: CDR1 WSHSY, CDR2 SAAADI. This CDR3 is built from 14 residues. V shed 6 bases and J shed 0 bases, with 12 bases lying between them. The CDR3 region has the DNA TGCGCCAGCAGACAACAAACGAGCTCCTACGAGCAGTACTTC. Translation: CASRQQTSSYEQYF.

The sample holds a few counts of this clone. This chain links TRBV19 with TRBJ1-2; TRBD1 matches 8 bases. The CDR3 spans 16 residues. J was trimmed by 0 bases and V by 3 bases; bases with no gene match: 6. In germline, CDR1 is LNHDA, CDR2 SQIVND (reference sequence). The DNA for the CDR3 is TGTGCCAGTAGTATGGTAGGGGACAGGCCTAACTATGGCTACACCTTC. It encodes CASSMVGDRPNYGYTF.

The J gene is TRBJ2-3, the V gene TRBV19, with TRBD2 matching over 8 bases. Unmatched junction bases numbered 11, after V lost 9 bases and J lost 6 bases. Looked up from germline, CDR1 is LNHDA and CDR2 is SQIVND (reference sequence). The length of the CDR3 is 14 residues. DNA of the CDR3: TGTGCCAGCGAGGTCGGGGGGGCCATTGATACGCAGTATTTT. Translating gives CASEVGGAIDTQYF.

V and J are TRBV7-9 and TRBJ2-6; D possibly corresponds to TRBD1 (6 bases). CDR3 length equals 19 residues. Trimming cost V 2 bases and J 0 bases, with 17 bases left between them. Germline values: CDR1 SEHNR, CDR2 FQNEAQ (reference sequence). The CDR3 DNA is TGTGCCAGCAGCTTAAGGTACGGTCAGGGGCGCTCTGGGGCCAACGTCCTGACTTTC. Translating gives CASSLRYGQGRSGANVLTF.

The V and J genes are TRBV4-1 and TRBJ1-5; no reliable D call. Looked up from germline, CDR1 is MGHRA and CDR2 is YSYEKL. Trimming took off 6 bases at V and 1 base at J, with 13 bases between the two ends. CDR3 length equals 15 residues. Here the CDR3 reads CASRPEVRSNQPQHF. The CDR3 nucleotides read TGCGCCAGCAGACCCGAGGTGAGGAGCAATCAGCCCCAGCATTTT.